This entry concerns a single TCR beta chain. Method: immunoSEQ multiplex PCR; TCRdb's copy keeps in-frame clones and lacks some. This table has some 250,000 clones, approximately 83% appearing once. The germline V gene has CDR1 GTSNPN and CDR2 SVGIG (reference sequence). CDR3 length: 15 residues. The V end lost 7 bases, the J end lost 0 bases, and 15 bases lay between the germline ends. The data originate from a study of blood T cell repertoires in COVID-19. The sequence was obtained from a woman aged 25 to 39 who had recovered from COVID-19. Material for sequencing was peripheral blood. This chain joins TRBV30 and TRBJ2-2, with D perhaps TRBD2 (6 bases). CDR3 DNA: TGTGCCTCAGACGGCGGGGAGACGAACACCGGGGAGCTGTTTTTT. It is translated as CASDGGETNTGELFF. Looking up the rest from reference TRBV30 and TRBJ2-2 gives the full variable domain: SQTIHQWPATLVQPVGSPLSLECTVEGTSNPNLYWYRQAAGRGLQLLFYSVGIGQISSEVPQNLSASRPQDRQFILSSKKLLLSDSGFYLCASDGGETNTGELFFGEGSRLTVL.